Many counts were recorded for the clone carrying this T cell receptor (beta chain). Its antigen remains unknown. These data belong to a study of CD8+CD57+ T cells in acquired aplastic anemia. Study-wide findings and caveats: Some 28 sequences, all CD8+ CDR3, were shared between patients and controls.

With 6 bases removed from V and 5 bases from J, the gap between germline ends came to 14 bases. The CDR3 length is 14 residues. Germline CDR1 reads DFQATT; CDR2 reads SNEGSKA (reference sequence). Patients chosen for sequencing had CD8+CD57+ cells that had expanded, as shown by flow cytometry. Profiles of TCR beta VDJ and CDR3 were generated from a genomic DNA template. MiXCR was run by TCRdb on the reads, yielding one entry per CDR3 protein. This sample has 150,000 or so distinct CDR3 sequences, with roughly 48% found just once. Sequenced input: sorted CD4+, CD8+, or CD8+CD57+ T cells (not recorded which) from PBMCs. The J gene is TRBJ1-6, the V gene TRBV20-1; D ambiguous. This receptor was identified in a human donor with aplastic anemia. The CDR3, as DNA: TGCAGTGCCCCAGGCGGATCAGATAATTCACCCCTCCACTTT. As protein: CSAPGGSDNSPLHF.